This TCR beta chain was identified in a study of blood T cells in healthy people across ages. Study-level findings and limits: With naive T cell percentage, TCR beta diversity showed a strong correlation. Since the PBMCs were unsorted, naive and antigen-experienced cells could not be conclusively compared. Age brought a roughly linear fall in TCR beta diversity measured per million T cells.

As for this clonotype: Its antigen is still unknown.

The CDR3 is made up of 15 amino acids. V shed 3 bases and J shed 0 bases, with 10 bases lying between them. The V gene's germline CDR1 is KGHSH and CDR2 LQKENI. A second PCR of 7 to 11 cycles used a sample-barcoded 5' primer and a J-beta primer mix. Every cDNA molecule carried a tag from a template-switch adaptor bearing 12 random nucleotides. TCRdb recomputed calls from the 5' RACE reads with MiXCR, one row per CDR3 protein. The sample shows around 970,000 distinct CDR3 sequences, roughly 51% of them seen only once. This TCR was recovered from a woman in her fifties or sixties in good health. Sample: blood. This chain joins TRBV18 and TRBJ2-3, with D perhaps matching TRBD1 (5 bases). Here the CDR3 reads CASSPRTTSTDTQYF. CDR3 nucleotides: TGTGCCAGCTCACCTAGGACAACCAGCACAGATACGCAGTATTTT.